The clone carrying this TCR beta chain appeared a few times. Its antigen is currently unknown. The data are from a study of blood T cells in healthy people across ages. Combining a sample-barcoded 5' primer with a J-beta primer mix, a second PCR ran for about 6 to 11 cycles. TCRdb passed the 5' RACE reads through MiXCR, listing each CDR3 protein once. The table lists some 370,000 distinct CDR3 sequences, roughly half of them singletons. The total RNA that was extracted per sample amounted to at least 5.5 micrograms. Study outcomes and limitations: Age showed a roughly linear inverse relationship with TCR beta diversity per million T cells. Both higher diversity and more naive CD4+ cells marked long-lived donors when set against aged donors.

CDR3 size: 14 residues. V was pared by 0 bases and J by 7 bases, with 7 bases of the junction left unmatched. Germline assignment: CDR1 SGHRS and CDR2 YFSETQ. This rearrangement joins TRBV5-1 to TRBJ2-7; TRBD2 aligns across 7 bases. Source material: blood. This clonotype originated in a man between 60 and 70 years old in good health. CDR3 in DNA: TGCGCCAGCAGCTTGGCGGGAGGAGCCTCGGAGCAGTACTTC. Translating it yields CASSLAGGASEQYF.